This T cell receptor beta chain was sequenced during a study of blood T cell repertoires in COVID-19. Profiled with immunoSEQ multiplex PCR; TCRdb holds only in-frame clones, not every one. The sample yields roughly 87,000 clones, roughly 88% seen once. Germline V lookup: CDR1 SGHDN, CDR2 FVKESK. The V gene lost 2 bases and the J gene lost 4 bases, with 8 bases spanning the gap. The CDR3 is made up of 14 amino acids. The chain recombines TRBV14 with TRBJ1-4; D gene ambiguous. The specimen sequenced was peripheral blood. This receptor was identified in a man aged 55 to 70 with acute or convalescent COVID-19. CDR3: CASSQRRINEKLFF. The CDR3 region has the DNA TGTGCCAGCAGCCAACGGCGGATTAATGAAAAACTGTTTTTT.